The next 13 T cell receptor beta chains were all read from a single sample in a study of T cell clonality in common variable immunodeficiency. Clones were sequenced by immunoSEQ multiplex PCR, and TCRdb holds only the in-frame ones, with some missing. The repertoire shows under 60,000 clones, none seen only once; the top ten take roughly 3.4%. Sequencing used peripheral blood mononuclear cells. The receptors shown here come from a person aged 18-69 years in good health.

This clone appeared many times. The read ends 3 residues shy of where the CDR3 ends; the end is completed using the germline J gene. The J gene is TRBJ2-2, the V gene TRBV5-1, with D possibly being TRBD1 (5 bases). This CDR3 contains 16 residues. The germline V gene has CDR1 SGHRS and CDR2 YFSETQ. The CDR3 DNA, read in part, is TGCGCCAGCAGCTTGGGCACCCGGGCTGGGGCCAACGTG. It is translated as CASSLGTRAGANV. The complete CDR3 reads CASSLGTRAGANVLFF.

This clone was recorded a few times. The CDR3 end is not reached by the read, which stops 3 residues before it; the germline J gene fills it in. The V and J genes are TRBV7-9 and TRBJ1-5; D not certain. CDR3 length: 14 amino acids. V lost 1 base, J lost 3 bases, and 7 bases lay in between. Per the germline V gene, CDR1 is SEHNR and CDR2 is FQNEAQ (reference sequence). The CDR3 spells CASSLDASNQPQHF. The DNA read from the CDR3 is TGTGCCAGCAGCTTAGATGCGTCCAATCAGCCC.

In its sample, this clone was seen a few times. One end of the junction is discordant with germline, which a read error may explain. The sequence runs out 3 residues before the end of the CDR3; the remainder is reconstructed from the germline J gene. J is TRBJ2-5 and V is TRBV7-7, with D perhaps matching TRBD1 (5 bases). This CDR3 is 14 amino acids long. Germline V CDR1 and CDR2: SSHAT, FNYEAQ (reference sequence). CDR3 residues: CASSPAGQQETQYF. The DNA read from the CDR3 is TGTGCTAGCAGCCCAGCAGGGCAACAAGAGACC.

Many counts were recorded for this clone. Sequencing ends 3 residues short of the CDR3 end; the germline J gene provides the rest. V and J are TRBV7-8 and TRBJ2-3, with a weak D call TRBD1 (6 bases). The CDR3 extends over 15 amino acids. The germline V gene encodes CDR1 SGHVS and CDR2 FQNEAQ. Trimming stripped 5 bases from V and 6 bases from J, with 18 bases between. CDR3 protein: CASSPSTGRIDTQYF. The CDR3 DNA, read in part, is TGTGCCAGCAGCCCCTCGACAGGTCGTATTGATACG.

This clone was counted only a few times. The CDR3 region is CASSPQTNYGYTF. Partial CDR3 DNA: TGTGCCAGCAGCCCACAGACTAACTATGGC. The J gene is TRBJ1-2, the V gene TRBV5-6; the D is unclear. The read is 3 residues too short to cover the CDR3 end, so that end is filled in from the germline J gene. CDR1 is SGHDT and CDR2 is YYEEEE in the germline V gene. Deletions cut 4 bases from V and 0 bases from J, with 7 bases between. This CDR3 has 13 residues.

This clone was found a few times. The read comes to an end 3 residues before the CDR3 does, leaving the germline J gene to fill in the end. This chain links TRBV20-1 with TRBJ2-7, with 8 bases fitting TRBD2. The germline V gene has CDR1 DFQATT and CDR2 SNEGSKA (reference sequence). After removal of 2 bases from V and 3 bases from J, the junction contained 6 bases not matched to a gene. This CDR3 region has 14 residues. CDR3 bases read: TGCAGTGCTAGACATAGCGGGAATGTCTACGAG. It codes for CSARHSGNVYE. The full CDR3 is CSARHSGNVYEQYF.

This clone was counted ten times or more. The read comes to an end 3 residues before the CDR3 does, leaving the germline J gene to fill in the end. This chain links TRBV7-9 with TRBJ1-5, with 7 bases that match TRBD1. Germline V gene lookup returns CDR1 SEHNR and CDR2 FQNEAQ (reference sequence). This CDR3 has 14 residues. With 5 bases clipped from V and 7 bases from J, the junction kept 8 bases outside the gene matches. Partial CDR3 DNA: TGTGCCAGCAGCCGCACAGGGGTGGCACAGCCC. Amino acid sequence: CASSRTGVAQP. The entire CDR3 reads CASSRTGVAQPQHF.

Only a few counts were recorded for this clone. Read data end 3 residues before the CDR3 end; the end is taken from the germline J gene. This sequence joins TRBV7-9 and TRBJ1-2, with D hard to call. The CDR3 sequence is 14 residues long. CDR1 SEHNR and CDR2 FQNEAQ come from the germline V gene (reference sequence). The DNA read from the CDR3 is TGTGCCAGCAGCTCCAGCGGGTGGGCCTACGAC. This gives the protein CASSSSGWAYD. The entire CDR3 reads CASSSSGWAYDYTF.

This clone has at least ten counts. The CDR3 here is CASSLSSVRNEQFF. CDR3 DNA, as far as it was read: TGTGCCAGCAGCTTGTCTAGTGTGCGAAATGAG. This rearrangement joins TRBV7-2 to TRBJ2-1, with D uncertain. The read ends 3 residues early relative to the CDR3; the germline J gene fills the gap. The V end was cut by 3 bases, the J end by 7 bases, with 13 bases between. The CDR3 length is 14 residues. Germline loops: CDR1 SGHTA, CDR2 FQGNSA.

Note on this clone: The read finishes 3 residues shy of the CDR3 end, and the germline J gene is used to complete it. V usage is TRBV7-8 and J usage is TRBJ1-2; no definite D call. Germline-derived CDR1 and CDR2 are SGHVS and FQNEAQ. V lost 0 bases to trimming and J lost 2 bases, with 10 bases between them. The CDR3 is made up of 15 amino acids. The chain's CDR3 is CASSLARVPNYGYTF. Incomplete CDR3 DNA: TGTGCCAGCAGCTTAGCGAGGGTACCGAACTATGGC.

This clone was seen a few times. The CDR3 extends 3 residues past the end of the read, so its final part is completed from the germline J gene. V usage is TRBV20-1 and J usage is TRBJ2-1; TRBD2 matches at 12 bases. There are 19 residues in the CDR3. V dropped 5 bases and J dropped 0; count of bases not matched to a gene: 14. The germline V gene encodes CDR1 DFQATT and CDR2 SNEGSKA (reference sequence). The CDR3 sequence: CSAATRTSGILNSYNEQFF. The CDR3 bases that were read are TGCAGTGCTGCCACCAGGACTAGCGGGATTCTAAACTCCTACAATGAG.

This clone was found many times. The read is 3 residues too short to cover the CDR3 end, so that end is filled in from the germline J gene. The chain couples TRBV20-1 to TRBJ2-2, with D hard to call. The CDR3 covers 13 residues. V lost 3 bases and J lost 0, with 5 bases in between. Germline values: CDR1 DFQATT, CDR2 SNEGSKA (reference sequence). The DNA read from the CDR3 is TGCAGTGCTAGCCCCACGAACACCGGGGAG. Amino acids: CSASPTNTGE. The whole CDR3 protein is CSASPTNTGELFF.

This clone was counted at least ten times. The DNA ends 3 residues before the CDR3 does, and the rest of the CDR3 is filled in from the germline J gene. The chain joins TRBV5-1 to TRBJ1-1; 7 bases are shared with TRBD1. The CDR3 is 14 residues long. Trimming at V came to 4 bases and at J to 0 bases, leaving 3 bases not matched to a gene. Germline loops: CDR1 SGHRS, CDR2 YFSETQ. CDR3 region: CASSAGTVNTEAFF. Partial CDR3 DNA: TGCGCCAGCAGCGCCGGGACAGTGAACACTGAA.